In its sample, the clone carrying this T cell receptor (beta chain) was seen many times. Its target is unknown. The CDR3 runs 14 residues. The ends were cut back, 2 bases at V and 4 bases at J, with 14 bases in the middle. Germline V lookup: CDR1 GTSNPN, CDR2 SVGIG (reference sequence). Amplification of TCR beta CDR3 regions used RNA as the template. The HTBI primer set served for first-round RT-PCR of the TCR CDR3. TCRdb recomputed calls from the multiplex PCR reads with MiXCR, one row per CDR3 protein. The table includes about 740,000 distinct CDR3 sequences, approximately 14% detected once. This sample is drawn from a study of T cells in Graves' hyperthyroidism and ophthalmopathy. General observations from the study: Ophthalmopathy was distinguished from stable hyperthyroidism by 13 V-J signatures.

The chain carries TRBV30 and TRBJ2-5, with D tentatively TRBD1 or TRBD2 (6 bases each). Sequencing was performed on blood. The clonotype comes from a woman younger than 35 with Graves' hyperthyroidism. The CDR3 nucleotides read TGTGCCTGGAGTATTATACAGGGAGGAGAGACCCAGTACTTC. Protein: CAWSIIQGGETQYF.